This T cell receptor (beta chain) was retrieved from a study of blood T cell repertoires in COVID-19. Across the study: The United States, Italy and Spain were the sources of the acute and convalescent COVID-19 samples.

The germline V and J ends were trimmed by 0 bases and 8 bases, with 13 bases remaining between them. This CDR3 spans 15 amino acids. From germline, CDR1 is MGHRA and CDR2 YSYEKL. Clones were read by immunoSEQ multiplex PCR, and TCRdb kept only the in-frame ones, dropping some. The sample includes 90,000 or so clones, roughly 82% of them seen just once. This chain connects TRBV4-1 to TRBJ1-4; no firm D call. The TCR comes from a man in his sixties with acute or convalescent COVID-19. The sequenced material came from peripheral blood. The DNA of the CDR3 is TGCGCCAGCAGCCAAGATTCACCGAGAGTGGAAAAACTGTTTTTT. It encodes CASSQDSPRVEKLFF.